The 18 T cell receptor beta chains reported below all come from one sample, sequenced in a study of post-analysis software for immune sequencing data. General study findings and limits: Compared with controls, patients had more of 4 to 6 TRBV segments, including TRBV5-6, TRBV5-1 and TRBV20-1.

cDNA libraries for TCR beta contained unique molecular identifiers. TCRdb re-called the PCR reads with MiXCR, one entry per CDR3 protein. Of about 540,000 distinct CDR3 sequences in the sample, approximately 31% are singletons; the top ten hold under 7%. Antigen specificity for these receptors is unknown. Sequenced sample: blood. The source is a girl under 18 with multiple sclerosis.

The CDR3 DNA reads TGTGCCAGCAGCTTAGGTCGTGTTAGGGCTGAAGCTTTCTTT. This translates into CASSLGRVRAEAFF. The V gene is TRBV7-9, the J gene TRBJ1-1; D gene uncertain. This CDR3 has 14 amino acids. Trimming cost V 1 base and J 6 bases, with 12 bases left between them. The V gene's germline CDR1 is SEHNR and CDR2 FQNEAQ (reference sequence).

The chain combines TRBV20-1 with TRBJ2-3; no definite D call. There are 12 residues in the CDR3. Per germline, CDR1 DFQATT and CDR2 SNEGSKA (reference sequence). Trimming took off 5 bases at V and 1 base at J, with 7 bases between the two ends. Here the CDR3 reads CSARRGTDTQYF. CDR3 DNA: TGCAGTGCTCGAAGGGGCACAGATACGCAGTATTTT.

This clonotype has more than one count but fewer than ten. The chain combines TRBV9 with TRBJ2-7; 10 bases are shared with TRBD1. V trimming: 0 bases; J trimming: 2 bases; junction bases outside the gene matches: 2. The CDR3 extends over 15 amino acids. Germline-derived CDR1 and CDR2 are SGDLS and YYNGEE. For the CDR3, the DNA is TGTGCCAGCAGCGTAGGGGACAGGGGAGCCTACGAGCAGTACTTC. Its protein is CASSVGDRGAYEQYF.

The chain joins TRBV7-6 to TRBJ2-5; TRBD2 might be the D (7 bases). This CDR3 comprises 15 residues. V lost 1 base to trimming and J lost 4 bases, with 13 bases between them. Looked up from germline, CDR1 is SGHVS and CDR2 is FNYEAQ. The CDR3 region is CASSLVLRGGETQYF. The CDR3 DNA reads TGTGCCAGCAGCTTAGTTCTGAGGGGGGGAGAGACCCAGTACTTC.

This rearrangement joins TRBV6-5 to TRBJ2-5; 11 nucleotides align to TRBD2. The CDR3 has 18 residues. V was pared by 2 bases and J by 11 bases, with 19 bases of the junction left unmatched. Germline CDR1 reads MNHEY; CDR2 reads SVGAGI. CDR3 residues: CASSYTSGGAPGFNEQYF. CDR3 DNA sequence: TGTGCCAGCAGTTACACTAGCGGGGGAGCCCCTGGTTTCAATGAGCAGTACTTC.

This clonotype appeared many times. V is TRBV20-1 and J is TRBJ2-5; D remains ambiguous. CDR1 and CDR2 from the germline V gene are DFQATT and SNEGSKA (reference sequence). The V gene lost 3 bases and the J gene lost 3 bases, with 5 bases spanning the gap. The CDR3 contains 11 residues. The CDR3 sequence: CSASPKETQYF. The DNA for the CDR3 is TGCAGTGCTAGTCCAAAAGAGACCCAGTACTTC.

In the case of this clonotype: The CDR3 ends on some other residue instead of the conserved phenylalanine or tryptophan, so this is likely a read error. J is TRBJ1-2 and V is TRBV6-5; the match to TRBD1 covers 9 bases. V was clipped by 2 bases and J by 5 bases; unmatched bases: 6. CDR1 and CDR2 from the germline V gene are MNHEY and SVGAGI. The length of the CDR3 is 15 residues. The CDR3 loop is CASSYGPGQGYGYTV. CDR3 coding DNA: TGTGCCAGCAGTTACGGCCCGGGACAGGGTTATGGCTACACCGTC.

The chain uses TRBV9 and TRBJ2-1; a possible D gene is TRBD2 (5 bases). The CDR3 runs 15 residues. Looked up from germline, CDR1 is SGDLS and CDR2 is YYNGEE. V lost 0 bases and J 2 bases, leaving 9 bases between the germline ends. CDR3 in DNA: TGTGCCAGCAGCGTAGATAACGGGGCCTACAATGAGCAGTTCTTC. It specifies CASSVDNGAYNEQFF. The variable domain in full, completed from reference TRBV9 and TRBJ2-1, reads DSGVTQTPKHLITATGQRVTLRCSPRSGDLSVYWYQQSLDQGLQFLIQYYNGEERAKGNILERFSAQQFPDLHSELNLSSLELGDSALYFCASSVDNGAYNEQFFGPGTRLTVL.

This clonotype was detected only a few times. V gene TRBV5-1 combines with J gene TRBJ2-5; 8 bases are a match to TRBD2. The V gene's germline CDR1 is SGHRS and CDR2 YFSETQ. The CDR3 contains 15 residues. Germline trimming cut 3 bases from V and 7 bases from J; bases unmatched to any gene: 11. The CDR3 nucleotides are TGCGCCAGCAGCTCGGGACTAGGTATAAGTTGGACCCAGTACTTC. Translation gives CASSSGLGISWTQYF. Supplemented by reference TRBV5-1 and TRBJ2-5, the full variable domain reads KAGVTQTPRYLIKTRGQQVTLSCSPISGHRSVSWYQQTPGQGLQFLFEYFSETQRNKGNFPGRFSGRQFSNSRSEMNVSTLELGDSALYLCASSSGLGISWTQYFGPGTRLLVL.

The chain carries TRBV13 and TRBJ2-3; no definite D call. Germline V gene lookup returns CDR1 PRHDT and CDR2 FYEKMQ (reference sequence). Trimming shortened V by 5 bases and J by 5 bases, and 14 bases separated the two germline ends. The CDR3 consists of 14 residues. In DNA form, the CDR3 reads TGTGCCAGCAGCCCGAGTTCGCCCAAAGATACGCAGTATTTT. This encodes CASSPSSPKDTQYF.

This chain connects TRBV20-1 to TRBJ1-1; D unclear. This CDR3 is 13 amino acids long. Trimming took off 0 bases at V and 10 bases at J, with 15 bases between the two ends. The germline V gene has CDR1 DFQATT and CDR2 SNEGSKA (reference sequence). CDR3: CSARDPGTSGAFF. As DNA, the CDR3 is TGCAGTGCTAGAGACCCGGGAACAAGCGGAGCTTTCTTT.

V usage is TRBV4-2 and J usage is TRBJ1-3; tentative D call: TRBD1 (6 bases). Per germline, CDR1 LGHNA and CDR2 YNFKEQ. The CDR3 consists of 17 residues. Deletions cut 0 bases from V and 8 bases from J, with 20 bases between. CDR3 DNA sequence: TGTGCCAGCAGCCAAGATGGAACGGACCTTGAGGGGGACACCATATATTTT. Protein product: CASSQDGTDLEGDTIYF.

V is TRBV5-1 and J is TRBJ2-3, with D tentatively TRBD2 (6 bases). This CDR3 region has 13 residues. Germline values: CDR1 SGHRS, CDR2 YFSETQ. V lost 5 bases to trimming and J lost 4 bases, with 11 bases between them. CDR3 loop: CASSRSGADTQYF. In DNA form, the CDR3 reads TGCGCCAGCAGTCGTTCGGGGGCAGATACGCAGTATTTT.

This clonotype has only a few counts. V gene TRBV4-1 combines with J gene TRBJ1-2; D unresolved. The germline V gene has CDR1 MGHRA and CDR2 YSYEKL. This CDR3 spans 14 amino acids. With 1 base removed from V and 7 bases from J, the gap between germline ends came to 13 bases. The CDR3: CASSQVRREGGYTF. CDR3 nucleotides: TGCGCCAGCAGCCAAGTGAGACGGGAAGGTGGCTACACCTTC.

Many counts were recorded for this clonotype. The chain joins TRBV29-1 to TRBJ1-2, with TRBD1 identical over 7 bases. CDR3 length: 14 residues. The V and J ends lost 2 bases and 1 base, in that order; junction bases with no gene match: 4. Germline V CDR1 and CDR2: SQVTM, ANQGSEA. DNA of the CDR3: TGCAGCGTTGAACAGGCAGGGGGTAACTATGGCTACACCTTC. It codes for CSVEQAGGNYGYTF.

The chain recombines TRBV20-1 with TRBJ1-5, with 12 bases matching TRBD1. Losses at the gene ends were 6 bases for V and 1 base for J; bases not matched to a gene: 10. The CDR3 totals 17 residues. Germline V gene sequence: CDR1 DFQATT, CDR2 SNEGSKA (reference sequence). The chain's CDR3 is CSARDRGLPMSNQPQHF. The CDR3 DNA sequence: TGCAGTGCCCGGGACAGGGGGCTTCCTATGAGCAATCAGCCCCAGCATTTT.

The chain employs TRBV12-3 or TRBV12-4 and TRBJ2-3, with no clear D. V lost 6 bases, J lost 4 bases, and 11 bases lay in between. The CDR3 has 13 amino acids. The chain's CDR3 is CASRDQVSDTQYF. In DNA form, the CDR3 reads TGTGCCAGCAGGGACCAGGTTTCAGATACGCAGTATTTT.

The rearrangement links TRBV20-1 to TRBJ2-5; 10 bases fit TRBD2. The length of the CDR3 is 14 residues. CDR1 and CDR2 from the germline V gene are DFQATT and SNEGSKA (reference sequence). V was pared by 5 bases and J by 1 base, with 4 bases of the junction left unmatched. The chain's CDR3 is CSAHSGGIQETQYF. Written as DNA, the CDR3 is TGCAGTGCTCATAGCGGGGGGATCCAAGAGACCCAGTACTTC.